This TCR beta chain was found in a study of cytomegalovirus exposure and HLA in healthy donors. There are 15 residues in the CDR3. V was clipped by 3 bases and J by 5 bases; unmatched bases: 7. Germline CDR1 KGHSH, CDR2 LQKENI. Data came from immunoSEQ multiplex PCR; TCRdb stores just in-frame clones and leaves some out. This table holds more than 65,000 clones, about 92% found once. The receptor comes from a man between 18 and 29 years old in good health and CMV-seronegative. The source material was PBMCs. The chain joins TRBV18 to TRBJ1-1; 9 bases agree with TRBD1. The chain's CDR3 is CASSPLDRGTTEAFF. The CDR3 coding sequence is TGTGCCAGCTCACCCCTGGACAGGGGTACTACTGAAGCTTTCTTT.